These 16 T cell receptor beta chains came from one sample sequenced in a study of T cells after yellow fever vaccination. TCRdb itself ran the 5' RACE reads through MiXCR, one entry per CDR3 protein. This sample carries 300,000 to 350,000 distinct CDR3 sequences, approximately 8% of them seen once, and the ten largest clones take approximately 15%. The sequencing used PBMCs, collected about 41 days after the first yellow fever vaccination. The receptors come from a man younger than 30 who received the YFV17D yellow fever vaccine.

This clonotype came up a few times. This rearrangement joins TRBV29-1 to TRBJ2-1; 9 nucleotides match TRBD2. The V gene end was trimmed by 3 bases and the J gene end by 9 bases; junction bases not matched to a gene: 9. CDR1 and CDR2 (germline): SQVTM, ANQGSEA. The CDR3 is 14 amino acids. This chain's CDR3 is CSVERSGGRVEQFF. As DNA, the CDR3 is TGCAGCGTTGAGCGTAGCGGGGGACGAGTTGAGCAGTTCTTC.

This clonotype was picked up a small number of times. The chain has TRBV7-8 and TRBJ1-1, with TRBD1 matching 8 bases. The CDR3 spans 13 residues. Germline CDR1 is SGHVS and CDR2 is FQNEAQ. V shed 7 bases and J 3 bases; nucleotides not matched to a gene: 4. The DNA of the CDR3 is TGTGCCAGCAACAGGGGGGCGCACACTGAAGCTTTCTTT. It specifies CASNRGAHTEAFF.

The rearrangement links TRBV3-1 to TRBJ1-2; D is uncertain. Germline-derived CDR1 and CDR2 are LGHDT and YNNKEL (reference sequence). The length of the CDR3 is 15 residues. V was clipped by 0 bases and J by 8 bases, with 16 bases between them. DNA of the CDR3: TGTGCCAGCAGCCAAGATTCGACGCCGATTGAGGGCTACACCTTC. Translated, it gives CASSQDSTPIEGYTF. The complete variable domain, with remaining parts taken from reference TRBV3-1 and TRBJ1-2, reads DTAVSQTPKYLVTQMGNDKSIKCEQNLGHDTMYWYKQDSKKFLKIMFSYNNKELIINETVPNRFSPKSPDKAHLNLHINSLELGDSAVYFCASSQDSTPIEGYTFGSGTRLTVV.

There are many counts of this clonotype. The chain couples TRBV5-4 to TRBJ2-7, with 9 bases identical to TRBD1. After removal of 4 bases from V and 4 bases from J, the junction contained 9 bases not matched to a gene. Germline CDR1 reads SGHNT; CDR2 reads YYREEE (reference sequence). The CDR3 sequence is 15 residues long. CDR3 sequence (DNA): TGTGCCAGCAGCCTACCTGGGACAGGGACATACGAGCAGTACTTC. This gives the protein CASSLPGTGTYEQYF.

This chain joins TRBV28 and TRBJ1-5; 7 bases are a match to TRBD1. The CDR3 is made up of 17 amino acids. Germline loops: CDR1 MDHEN, CDR2 SYDVKM. Trimming removed 2 bases from V and 6 bases from J; junction bases left unmatched: 13. CDR3 sequence (DNA): TGTGCCAGCAGTTTAGGATTTGGACAGGCAGTTTTTCAGCCCCAGCATTTT. Translation gives CASSLGFGQAVFQPQHF.

This clonotype came up a few times. The rearrangement uses TRBV28 and TRBJ1-2; D gene ambiguous. Germline V gene lookup returns CDR1 MDHEN and CDR2 SYDVKM. With 2 bases removed from V and 1 base from J, the gap between germline ends came to 5 bases. The CDR3 has 13 amino acids. The chain's CDR3 is CASSLGFNYGYTF. CDR3 in DNA: TGTGCCAGCAGTTTAGGTTTTAACTATGGCTACACCTTC.

The chain is built from TRBV7-9 and TRBJ1-1, with D hard to call. The CDR3 extends over 13 amino acids. Germline assignment: CDR1 SEHNR and CDR2 FQNEAQ (reference sequence). V was clipped by 6 bases and J by 5 bases, with 13 bases between them. The CDR3 here is CASRPSAGTEAFF. DNA for the CDR3: TGTGCCAGCAGACCCTCCGCGGGGACTGAAGCTTTCTTT.

This clonotype was seen a handful of times. The chain employs TRBV6-2 or TRBV6-3 and TRBJ1-5; 8 nucleotides line up with TRBD1. Germline V gene data show CDR1 as MNHEY and CDR2 as SVGEGT. This CDR3 is 21 amino acids long. With 8 bases clipped from V and 2 bases from J, the junction kept 26 bases outside the gene matches. The CDR3 DNA reads as TGTGCCAGCGCTTTCCCCTCGCCTCGACAGGGGTGGCGAGGTGGCAATCAGCCCCAGCATTTT. Protein product: CASAFPSPRQGWRGGNQPQHF.

In this sample, this clonotype turned up a few times. This sequence joins TRBV7-2 and TRBJ2-3, with D tentatively TRBD2 (6 bases). The CDR3 runs to 14 residues. The V end was cut by 4 bases, the J end by 2 bases, with 10 bases between. Germline V gene lookup returns CDR1 SGHTA and CDR2 FQGNSA. The CDR3 coding sequence is TGTGCCAGCAGCTCGGGACTTTACACAGATACGCAGTATTTT. Translating it yields CASSSGLYTDTQYF.

This clonotype came up many times. This chain uses TRBV7-8 with TRBJ2-7; TRBD2 might be the D (5 bases). CDR3 length: 13 amino acids. The germline V and J ends were trimmed by 6 bases and 2 bases, with 11 bases remaining between them. The germline V gene encodes CDR1 SGHVS and CDR2 FQNEAQ. CDR3 DNA: TGTGCCAGCAGTCGACGGGGAACCTACGAGCAGTACTTC. Translating gives CASSRRGTYEQYF.

This clonotype occurred a few times. The rearrangement uses TRBV24-1 and TRBJ2-2, with D possibly TRBD1 on 6 matching bases. Germline V gene lookup returns CDR1 KGHDR and CDR2 SFDVKD. The CDR3 length is 14 residues. Trimming shortened V by 5 bases and J by 6 bases, and 12 bases separated the two germline ends. The CDR3 sequence: CATSGPTGSGELFF. The CDR3 DNA reads as TGTGCCACCAGTGGTCCGACAGGCTCCGGGGAGCTGTTTTTT.

This clonotype was seen more than once but under ten times. V and J are TRBV7-8 and TRBJ2-1; 8 nucleotides align to TRBD2. Trimming took 1 base from V and 10 from J; bases not matched to a gene: 9. Per the germline V gene, CDR1 is SGHVS and CDR2 is FQNEAQ. This CDR3 comprises 15 residues. The chain's CDR3 is CASSLGRTSRREQFF. The DNA for the CDR3 is TGTGCCAGCAGCTTAGGAAGGACTAGCCGGCGGGAGCAGTTCTTC.

This clonotype has more than one count but fewer than ten. The V gene is TRBV10-3, the J gene TRBJ2-3; the D is unclear. V lost 3 bases to trimming and J lost 9 bases, with 13 bases between them. The CDR3 loop spans 13 amino acids. Germline assignment: CDR1 ENHRY and CDR2 SYGVKD. CDR3 DNA: TGTGCCATCAGTGAAGTAGACGGATCGACGCAGTATTTT. Translating it yields CAISEVDGSTQYF.

This clonotype was seen ten or more times. V and J are TRBV10-3 and TRBJ2-6; D is possibly TRBD2 (5 bases). Germline V gene data show CDR1 as ENHRY and CDR2 as SYGVKD. CDR3 length: 21 amino acids. The V end lost 1 base, the J end lost 0 bases, and 22 bases lay between the germline ends. CDR3 loop: CAISEWETPPEDYSGANVLTF. CDR3 nucleotide sequence: TGTGCCATCAGTGAGTGGGAGACTCCTCCTGAAGATTACTCTGGGGCCAACGTCCTGACTTTC.

This clonotype was seen repeatedly, ten times or more. The rearrangement uses TRBV7-2 and TRBJ1-3; no definite D call. The germline V gene encodes CDR1 SGHTA and CDR2 FQGNSA. V was cut by 1 base and J by 2 bases, with 6 bases left in between. This CDR3 contains 14 residues. For the CDR3, the DNA is TGTGCCAGCAGCTTAGTCCGGGCTGGAAACACCATATATTTT. Translating it yields CASSLVRAGNTIYF.

This clonotype has only a few counts. The rearrangement uses TRBV12-3 or TRBV12-4 and TRBJ1-5; a possible D gene is TRBD1 (6 bases). Trimming left V 7 bases short and J 6 bases short, with 19 bases between. The CDR3 is 15 amino acids. The CDR3 region has the DNA TGTGCCAGCAATCGGGCAGGGGCGGAAGGTCAGCCCCAGCATTTT. Amino acid sequence: CASNRAGAEGQPQHF.